This TCR beta chain was recorded in a study of T cell responses to AZD1222 COVID-19 vaccine. Study findings and constraints: With dominance at 160-218 and 743-854, vaccine-associated CD4 TCRs spanned spike. Nearly half of the spike-specific TCRs reportedly recognize variant regions that carry no mutations. Increased Spike-specific TCR breadth and depth were observed after two AZD1222 doses.

Trimming took 2 bases from V and 4 from J, leaving 5 bases between them. The CDR3 runs 13 residues. CDR1 SGHNT and CDR2 YENEEA come from the germline V gene. TCRdb keeps only in-frame clones here, not all; method: immunoSEQ multiplex PCR. This sample has some 91,000 clones, with 85% to 95% found just once. Of note for this clone: Its antigen remains unidentified.

This specimen consisted of peripheral blood, obtained on day 0 of AZD1222 vaccination. The sequence derives from an adult in good health. This chain links TRBV11-3 with TRBJ2-2; D gene uncertain. CDR3 sequence (DNA): TGTGCCAGCAGCTTAATCCCCACCGGGGAGCTGTTTTTT. Encoded protein: CASSLIPTGELFF.